This record looks at one TCR beta chain sequence and its context. This likely traces to a read error, being one base from a far larger clone. The record originates from a study of blood T cells in healthy people across ages. Next came a second PCR, run for roughly 6 to 11 cycles, which used a sample-barcoded 5' primer along with a J-beta primer mix. TCRdb independently ran MiXCR on the 5' RACE reads; one entry per CDR3 protein. This table has more than 800,000 distinct CDR3 sequences, less than 35% appearing once. V lost 1 base and J 13 bases, leaving 14 bases between the germline ends. Germline CDR1 reads SGHRS; CDR2 reads YFSETQ. The CDR3 sequence is 12 residues long.

Sequencing input: blood. The chain employs TRBV5-1 and TRBJ2-5; the D gene is possibly TRBD1 (6 bases). This receptor was obtained from a woman of 80 years or more in good health. DNA for the CDR3: TGCGCCAGCAGCTTGACAGGGAACGAGCGGTACTTC. Protein: CASSLTGNERYF.